Here is one TCR beta chain with its context. Its antigen is not known. This specimen comes from a study of cytomegalovirus exposure and HLA in healthy donors. Study-level background: Earlier findings included about 120 million unique TCR beta sequences obtained from about 179 million T cells. Study-wide results and limits: Among TCR beta chains of equal frequency, HLA-associated ones were more clonally expanded in a later analysis. Previous analysis showed most TCR beta V segments were productive about 87% or about 30% of the time.

Losses at the gene ends were 7 bases for V and 0 bases for J; bases not matched to a gene: 9. The germline gives CDR1 SNHLY, CDR2 FYNNEI. CDR3 size: 16 residues. PCR employed 60 Vbeta and 13 Jbeta primers. Sequencing used immunoSEQ multiplex PCR; TCRdb keeps in-frame clones, though not all of them. The sample includes roughly 190,000 clones, about four fifths of them seen just once. The V gene is TRBV2, the J gene TRBJ2-1; 7 positions agree with TRBD1. The source of this sequence is a man between 35 and 55 years old in good health and CMV-seropositive. Sequencing was performed on PBMCs. CDR3 residues: CASTQLTGSSYNEQFF. In nucleotides, the CDR3 is TGTGCCAGCACCCAGTTGACAGGGAGCTCCTACAATGAGCAGTTCTTC.